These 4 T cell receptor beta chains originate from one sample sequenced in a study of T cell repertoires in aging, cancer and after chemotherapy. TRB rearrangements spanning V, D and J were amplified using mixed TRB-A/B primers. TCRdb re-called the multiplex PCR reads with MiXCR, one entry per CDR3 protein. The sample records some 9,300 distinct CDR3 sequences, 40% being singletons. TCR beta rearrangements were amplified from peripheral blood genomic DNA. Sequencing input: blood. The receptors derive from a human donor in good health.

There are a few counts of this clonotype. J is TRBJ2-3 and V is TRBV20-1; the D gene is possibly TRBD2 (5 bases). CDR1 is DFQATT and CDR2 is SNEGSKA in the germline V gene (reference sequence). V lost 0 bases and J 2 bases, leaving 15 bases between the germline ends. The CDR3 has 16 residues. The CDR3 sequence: CSARDLEGSYTDTQYF. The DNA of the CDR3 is TGCAGTGCTAGAGATCTCGAGGGCTCCTACACAGATACGCAGTATTTT.

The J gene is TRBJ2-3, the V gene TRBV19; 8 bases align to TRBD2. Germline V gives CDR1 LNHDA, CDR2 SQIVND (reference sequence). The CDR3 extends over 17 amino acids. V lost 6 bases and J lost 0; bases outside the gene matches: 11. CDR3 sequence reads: CASRASSVAGSTDTQYF. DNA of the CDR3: TGTGCCAGTAGGGCATCCTCCGTAGCGGGGAGCACAGATACGCAGTATTTT.

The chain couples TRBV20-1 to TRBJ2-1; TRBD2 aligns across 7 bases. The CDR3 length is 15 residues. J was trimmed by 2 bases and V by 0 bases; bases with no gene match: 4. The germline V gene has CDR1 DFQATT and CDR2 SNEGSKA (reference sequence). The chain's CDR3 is CSARDRDYPYNEQFF. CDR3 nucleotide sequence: TGCAGTGCTAGAGACCGGGACTACCCCTACAATGAGCAGTTCTTC.

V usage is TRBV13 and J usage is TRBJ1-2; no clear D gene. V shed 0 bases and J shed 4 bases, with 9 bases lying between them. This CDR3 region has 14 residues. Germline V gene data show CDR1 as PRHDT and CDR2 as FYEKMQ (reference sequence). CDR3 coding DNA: TGTGCCAGCAGCTTAGGAGCGGATCTCTATGGCTACACCTTC. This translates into CASSLGADLYGYTF.